The rows below give T cell receptor beta chains drawn from one sample of a study of T cell repertoires in cytomegalovirus infection. In TCRdb, the reads were re-called with MiXCR into one record per CDR3 protein. The sample contains 680,000 or so distinct CDR3 sequences, 35% of which appear only once. The sample was PBMCs. Every receptor here comes from a human donor in good health (CMV status not recorded). Some clones in this sample may be carry-over from other donors' samples. Each CDR3 is given with its conserved first and last residue. The D gene is left open where the match is weak. Clone size, where shown, is once, few, many, or a class for clones that have expanded.

J gene	V gene	CDR3 length	clone size	D gene	CDR3 DNA	CDR3 protein
TRBJ1-5	TRBV6-2/TRBV6-3	16	NA	NA	TGTGCCAGCAGTTCTTCTTCAGGGGCCCTGGAGGTGCCCCAGCATTTT	CASSSSSGALEVPQHF
TRBJ1-2	TRBV7-2	17	NA	TRBD1	TGTGCCAGCAGCTTCGGCAACCGGGACAGGCTTAACTATGGCTACACCTTC	CASSFGNRDRLNYGYTF
TRBJ1-5	TRBV6-5	17	NA	TRBD1	TGTGCCAGCAGCCGGGACAGCCCTATCGTCGGTAATCAGCCCCAGCATTTT	CASSRDSPIVGNQPQHF
TRBJ2-3	TRBV2	15	NA	NA	TGTGCCAGCAGTGAGATCGCGGTGCTCAGATATACGCAGTATTTT	CASSEIAVLRYTQYF
TRBJ2-7	TRBV4-2	14	NA	NA	TGTGCCAGCAGCCAACCTGACGTATCCTACGAGCAGTACTTC	CASSQPDVSYEQYF
TRBJ2-7	TRBV7-2	17	NA	TRBD2	TGTGCCAGCAGCTTGGGGACTAGCGGGAGTTCCTACAACGAGCAGTACTTC	CASSLGTSGSSYNEQYF
TRBJ1-2	TRBV5-4	14	few	NA	TGTGCCAGCAGGCCCTCGACATCCCACTATGGCTACACCTTC	CASRPSTSHYGYTF
TRBJ2-7	TRBV7-6	15	few	TRBD2	TGTGCCAGCAGCTTATCGGCTAGCGGACCCCGGGAGCAGTACTTC	CASSLSASGPREQYF
TRBJ1-5	TRBV7-8	15	many	TRBD1	TGTGCCAGCAGCGGCGTAGACAGGGAATTCCAGCCCCAGCATTTT	CASSGVDREFQPQHF
TRBJ1-1	TRBV3-1	13	NA	NA	TGTGCCACCGGGCGGGCCGAGGGCACTGAAGCTTTCTTT	CATGRAEGTEAFF
TRBJ2-7	TRBV19	16	few	TRBD1	TGTGCCAGTAGTCCCCTCGCCGGGACAGGGGCCTACGAGCAGTACTTC	CASSPLAGTGAYEQYF
TRBJ2-2	TRBV7-7	20	NA	TRBD2	TGTGCTAGCAGCTTAGCGGCTAGCGGGAGGGTAATGACGAACACCGGGGAGCTGTTTTTT	CASSLAASGRVMTNTGELFF
TRBJ1-1	TRBV4-1	15	NA	NA	TGCGCCAGCAGCCCTTTCCCCCCACCGAACACTGAAGCTTTCTTT	CASSPFPPPNTEAFF
TRBJ2-2	TRBV4-3	18	NA	TRBD2	TGCGCCAGCAGCCAAGATTGGGCTAGCGGGGCGAACACCGGGGAGCTGTTTTTT	CASSQDWASGANTGELFF
TRBJ2-2	TRBV29-1	14	few	NA	TGCAGCGCCCGCGTCGGGGTAGGAACCGGGGAGCTGTTTTTT	CSARVGVGTGELFF
TRBJ2-3	TRBV4-1	13	few	NA	TGCGCCAGCAGCCAAGAGCGGGGTCGCACGCAGTATTTT	CASSQERGRTQYF
TRBJ2-7	TRBV7-2	17	NA	TRBD2	TGTGCCAGCAGCATTACTCCCACTAGCGGGCCTGCCTACGAGCCGTACTTC	CASSITPTSGPAYEPYF
TRBJ1-1	TRBV7-4	17	NA	TRBD1	TGTGCCAGCAGCTCAATCCCGGGACAGGGATTTGACACTGAAGCTTTCTTT	CASSSIPGQGFDTEAFF
TRBJ1-4	TRBV27	12	NA	NA	TGTGCCAGCAGTACGGGCTATGAAAAACTGTTTTTT	CASSTGYEKLFF
TRBJ1-5	TRBV20-1	13	NA	TRBD1	TGCAGTGCTGATACAGGGGGCAATCAGCCCCAGCATTTT	CSADTGGNQPQHF
TRBJ2-4	TRBV20-1	15	NA	TRBD1	TGCAGTGCCAGACAGGGGCTGGGGGCCAAAAACATTCAGTACTTC	CSARQGLGAKNIQYF
TRBJ1-3	TRBV6-5	15	NA	NA	TGTGCCAGCAGCTACTCACAGGGCAGTGGAAACACCATATATTTT	CASSYSQGSGNTIYF
TRBJ2-1	TRBV19	15	NA	TRBD2	TGTGCCAGTAGTATCATTAGCGGGGAGTACAATGAGCAGTTCTTC	CASSIISGEYNEQFF
TRBJ2-1	TRBV28	14	few	TRBD2	TGTGCCAGCAGTTTAGCGGGAGAGCGCAATGAGCAGTTCTTC	CASSLAGERNEQFF
TRBJ2-1	TRBV7-3	15	NA	TRBD1	TGTGCCAGCAGCGTCGACAGGGGTGGCTACAATGAGCAGTTCTTC	CASSVDRGGYNEQFF
TRBJ1-6	TRBV28	15	NA	NA	TGTGCCAGCAGTGTGACAGGACGAAATAATTCACCCCTCCACTTT	CASSVTGRNNSPLHF
TRBJ1-1	TRBV5-5	15	few	NA	TGTGCCAGCAGCTTGGTGGGGTTCAGCGGGACTGAAGCTTTCTTT	CASSLVGFSGTEAFF
TRBJ2-7	TRBV7-2	14	many	NA	TGTGCCAGCAGCTTTGAGAGGGTAACCTACGAGCAGTACTTC	CASSFERVTYEQYF
TRBJ2-5	TRBV29-1	13	NA	TRBD1	TGCAGCGCTCGGACAGGGAGGATAGAGACCCAGTACTTC	CSARTGRIETQYF
TRBJ2-2	TRBV7-9	17	few	NA	TGTGCCAGCAGGGAGAGGGACGCGGACAGAGACACCGGGGAGCTGTTTTTT	CASRERDADRDTGELFF
TRBJ2-1	TRBV6-6	16	NA	TRBD1	TGTGCCAGCACGAGGACAGGGACAAATTCCCTAAATGAGCAGTTCTTC	CASTRTGTNSLNEQFF
TRBJ1-2	TRBV29-1	11	NA	NA	TGCAGCGTCTTCGGACAGCACGGCTACACCTTC	CSVFGQHGYTF
TRBJ2-2	TRBV7-9	15	many	NA	TGTGCCAGCAGCTCCGGGGACTTTTTAACCGGGGAGCTGTTTTTT	CASSSGDFLTGELFF
TRBJ2-7	TRBV7-2	15	many	TRBD2	TGTGCCAGCAGCTTAGTGCGGGAGGGCCCCTACGAGCAGTACTTC	CASSLVREGPYEQYF
TRBJ2-7	TRBV4-1	13	few	NA	TGCGCCAGCAGCCTTTCGCTCCGGCGGGAGCAGTACTTC	CASSLSLRREQYF
TRBJ2-5	TRBV24-1	13	NA	NA	TGTGCCACCAGTGGTGGACAGCCGGGGACCCAGTACTTC	CATSGGQPGTQYF
TRBJ2-3	TRBV6-8	15	NA	NA	TGTGCCAGCAGTTACAGAGGGTCCGACACAGATACGCAGTATTTT	CASSYRGSDTDTQYF
TRBJ1-2	TRBV27	13	few	NA	TGTGCCAGCACGGACAGTATTGCGGAGGGCTACACCTTC	CASTDSIAEGYTF
TRBJ2-1	TRBV7-8	12	many	NA	TGTGCCAGCAGCTTCGGGGCGTGGGAGCAGTTCTTC	CASSFGAWEQFF
TRBJ1-1	TRBV27	15	NA	NA	TGTGCCAGCAGTTTGTATTCTATTGGCAACACTGAAGCTTTCTTT	CASSLYSIGNTEAFF
TRBJ1-5	TRBV3-1	12	NA	NA	TGTGCCAGCAGCCAGATGAATCAGCCCCAGCATTTT	CASSQMNQPQHF
TRBJ1-1	TRBV12-3/TRBV12-4	14	few	NA	TGTGCCAGCAGTTCCATACAGGGGAACACTGAAGCTTTCTTT	CASSSIQGNTEAFF
TRBJ1-2	TRBV12-3/TRBV12-4	13	NA	NA	TGTGCCAGCAGTGGGACGGTGGCGAGCGGCTACACCTTC	CASSGTVASGYTF
TRBJ2-7	TRBV28	14	NA	NA	TGTGCCAGCAGTTTCCACGGGAACTACTACGAGCAGTACTTC	CASSFHGNYYEQYF
TRBJ1-5	TRBV28	15	many	NA	TGTGCCAGCAGTTTGTCAGGGGACAGCAATCAGCCCCAGCATTTT	CASSLSGDSNQPQHF
TRBJ1-5	TRBV20-1	13	NA	TRBD1	TGCAGTGCTAGAGTACAGGGGGAGCAGCCCCAGCATTTT	CSARVQGEQPQHF
TRBJ1-5	TRBV7-8	17	many	NA	TGTGCCAGCAGCTTAAGGGAAGGGGGTTGGGGCAATCAGCCCCAGCATTTT	CASSLREGGWGNQPQHF
TRBJ2-7	TRBV6-5	13	few	TRBD2	TGTGCCAGCAGGAGCGGACTAGTTCTCGAGCAGTACTTC	CASRSGLVLEQYF
TRBJ1-2	TRBV10-3	15	NA	NA	TGTGCCATTAGGTGGCAGTCGGTGGGAAACTATGGCTACACCTTC	CAIRWQSVGNYGYTF
TRBJ2-2	TRBV5-4	16	NA	NA	TGTGCCAGCAGCCACCGGGGGCCTTCGGGCACCGGGGAGCTGTTTTTT	CASSHRGPSGTGELFF
TRBJ1-3	TRBV12-3/TRBV12-4	16	NA	NA	TGTGCCAGCAGTTCATTTACGGTCGGCTCTGGAAACACCATATATTTT	CASSSFTVGSGNTIYF
TRBJ2-3	TRBV6-1	15	NA	TRBD2	TGTGCCAGCACAGGACTAGCGGCCAGCACAGATACGCAGTATTTT	CASTGLAASTDTQYF
TRBJ2-7	TRBV5-1	17	NA	TRBD2	TGCGCCAGCACCCCTGATCGGGGACTAGCGGGAGTTGACGAGCAGTACTTC	CASTPDRGLAGVDEQYF